Shown below are 11 T cell receptor beta chains from a single sample sequenced in a study of STAT3 mutations in large granular lymphocyte leukemia. Study observations and caveats: At least one immunodominant TCR beta clonotype appeared in every T-cell large granular lymphocyte leukemia patient.

Sequenced by immunoSEQ multiplex PCR; TCRdb stores in-frame clones only, minus some. The top ten clones hold approximately 9.6% of a sample with approximately 10,000 clones, 45% to 65% of them seen once. Their antigens remain unidentified. Sequences were obtained from peripheral blood mononuclear cells. These receptors all come from a boy aged 10-17 years with T-cell large granular lymphocyte leukemia. Some clones in this sample may be carry-over from other donors' samples.

This clone turned up a few times. The chain has TRBV6-6 and TRBJ2-7; 11 positions agree with TRBD1. CDR1 and CDR2 from the germline V gene are MNHNY and SVGAGI (reference sequence). V shed 5 bases and J 4 bases; nucleotides not matched to a gene: 7. This CDR3 is 15 amino acids long. The chain's CDR3 is CASSHLGTGGYEQYF. The CDR3 DNA reads as TGTGCCAGCAGTCACCTGGGGACAGGGGGGTACGAGCAGTACTTC.

This clone has just a few counts. The chain couples TRBV6-5 to TRBJ1-2; 8 bases agree with TRBD1. This CDR3 has 13 amino acids. The ends lost 10 bases at V and 4 bases at J; junction bases unmatched: 8. Per germline, CDR1 MNHEY and CDR2 SVGAGI. CDR3 sequence (DNA): TGTGCCACCATTCCAGGGGGCGGCTATGGCTACACCTTC. This translates into CATIPGGGYGYTF.

The chain uses TRBV7-9 and TRBJ1-2; 8 bases align to TRBD1. The V gene end was trimmed by 3 bases and the J gene end by 4 bases; junction bases not matched to a gene: 10. Germline V CDR1 and CDR2: SEHNR, FQNEAQ (reference sequence). There are 16 residues in the CDR3. DNA of the CDR3: TGTGCCAGCAGCTTGGGTAGCCAGGGGGCCGGCTATGGCTACACCTTC. Translated: CASSLGSQGAGYGYTF.

This chain joins TRBV7-2 and TRBJ1-2; D remains ambiguous. The CDR3 runs 13 residues. The V end was cut by 7 bases, the J end by 7 bases, with 16 bases between. Germline V gene data show CDR1 as SGHTA and CDR2 as FQGNSA. The CDR3 nucleotides are TGTGCCAGCACCGATTCAAACAAGTCTGGCTACACCTTC. It translates to CASTDSNKSGYTF.

This clone was seen a few times. The chain has TRBV6-6 and TRBJ1-5, with a tentative D call TRBD1 (5 bases). Germline CDR1 and CDR2: MNHNY and SVGAGI (reference sequence). This CDR3 is built from 14 residues. The V gene lost 2 bases and the J gene lost 3 bases, with 8 bases spanning the gap. The CDR3: CASSYGAVNQPQHF. The CDR3 DNA reads as TGTGCCAGCAGTTACGGGGCAGTCAATCAGCCCCAGCATTTT.

The chain combines TRBV5-1 with TRBJ2-7; weak D call: TRBD1 (6 bases). CDR1 and CDR2 (germline): SGHRS, YFSETQ. CDR3 length equals 16 residues. V lost 3 bases and J lost 2, with 18 bases in between. CDR3 DNA: TGCGCCAGCAGCTCTCGACTGAACAGGGCTACCTACGAGCAGTACTTC. Translating it yields CASSSRLNRATYEQYF.

The chain couples TRBV10-2 to TRBJ1-5; TRBD1 might be the D (5 bases). The V gene's germline CDR1 is WSHSY and CDR2 SAAADI. There are 12 residues in the CDR3. V was pared by 8 bases and J by 6 bases, with 11 bases between. In DNA, the CDR3 is TGCGCCAGCGGGGAGAGGGGTCAGCCCCAGCATTTT. This translates into CASGERGQPQHF.

The chain recombines TRBV10-3 with TRBJ2-5; either TRBD1 or TRBD2 may supply D (6 bases each). Trimming took 4 bases from V and 2 from J, leaving 14 bases between them. The CDR3 length is 15 residues. Germline CDR1 and CDR2: ENHRY and SYGVKD. The CDR3 DNA is TGTGCCATCAGTGGGGGGGCGGCAACTCAAGAGACCCAGTACTTC. It is translated as CAISGGAATQETQYF.

The V and J genes are TRBV5-1 and TRBJ2-3; D ambiguous. In germline, CDR1 is SGHRS, CDR2 YFSETQ. The germline V and J ends were trimmed by 0 bases and 1 base, with 9 bases remaining between them. The CDR3 has 15 amino acids. The DNA of the CDR3 is TGCGCCAGCAGCTTGGGACGGGTCCGCACAGATACGCAGTATTTT. Its translation: CASSLGRVRTDTQYF.

The gene calls are TRBV5-6 and TRBJ1-2; no firm D call. Looked up from germline, CDR1 is SGHDT and CDR2 is YYEEEE. Between the trimmed V and J ends, which lost 1 base and 1 base, there was a span of 5 bases. The CDR3 totals 13 residues. The CDR3 reads CASSLTFNYGYTF. The CDR3 nucleotides are TGTGCCAGCAGCTTGACATTTAACTATGGCTACACCTTC.

The J gene is TRBJ2-7, the V gene TRBV29-1; 7 bases line up with TRBD1. The CDR3 spans 12 residues. CDR1 and CDR2 (germline): SQVTM, ANQGSEA. V dropped 3 bases and J dropped 6; count of bases not matched to a gene: 5. The CDR3 region is CSVDRGKSEQYF. For the CDR3, the DNA is TGCAGCGTTGACAGGGGGAAAAGCGAGCAGTACTTC.